These 29 T cell receptor beta chains were sequenced from one sample in a study of regulatory T cells in long-lasting Graves disease. Sequencing libraries for TCR beta were prepared with iRepertoire HTBI primers and Arm-PCR of CDR3 regions. MiXCR, run by TCRdb on the multiplex PCR reads, gives a single entry per CDR3 protein. In the table there are a few hundred thousand distinct CDR3 sequences, approximately 15% of which are singletons. Time point noted: newly diagnosed GD, antithyroid drugs for less than 3 months. Preparation of the TCR library used RNA extracted from PBMCs. The same specimen was also included in a second study, on T cells in Graves' hyperthyroidism and ophthalmopathy.

This specimen consisted of peripheral blood mononuclear cells (PBMCs), obtained at new diagnosis, from a patient treated with antithyroid drugs. The receptors here all came from a man aged 35 to 55 with Graves disease.

This clonotype has ten or more counts. The CDR3: CSAISGVADDTQYF. CDR3 bases: TGCAGTGCCATTAGCGGGGTAGCGGACGATACGCAGTATTTT. The J gene is TRBJ2-3, the V gene TRBV20-1; 8 nucleotides match TRBD2. Germline assignment: CDR1 DFQATT and CDR2 SNEGSKA (reference sequence). The CDR3 has 14 residues. The ends lost 6 bases at V and 6 bases at J; junction bases unmatched: 11.

J is TRBJ1-3 and V is TRBV7-9; D call uncertain. The CDR3 is 12 amino acids. The germline V gene encodes CDR1 SEHNR and CDR2 FQNEAQ (reference sequence). V lost 3 bases and J 5 bases, leaving 5 bases between the germline ends. The CDR3 reads CASSFSRNTIYF. Here the CDR3 DNA reads TGTGCCAGCAGCTTCTCACGAAACACCATATATTTT.

This clonotype was detected ten times or more. The V and J genes are TRBV28 and TRBJ1-5, with D perhaps TRBD1 (5 bases). Between the trimmed V and J ends, which lost 8 bases and 6 bases, there was a span of 17 bases. Looked up from germline, CDR1 is MDHEN and CDR2 is SYDVKM. The CDR3 has 14 amino acids. The CDR3 loop is CASSWGGFLQPQHF. CDR3 bases: TGTGCCAGCTCCTGGGGCGGGTTTCTTCAGCCCCAGCATTTT.

This clonotype was seen a few times. V usage is TRBV4-1 and J usage is TRBJ2-3; no definite D call. Germline V gene data show CDR1 as MGHRA and CDR2 as YSYEKL. With 0 bases removed from V and 5 bases from J, the gap between germline ends came to 9 bases. This CDR3 region has 14 residues. The chain's CDR3 is CASSQDQRGDTQYF. For the CDR3, the DNA is TGCGCCAGCAGCCAAGATCAACGAGGAGATACGCAGTATTTT.

In this sample, this clonotype turned up many times. J is TRBJ2-3 and V is TRBV5-1, with D perhaps matching TRBD1 (6 bases). Germline V gene data show CDR1 as SGHRS and CDR2 as YFSETQ. The germline V and J ends were trimmed by 0 bases and 2 bases, with 16 bases remaining between them. CDR3 length equals 17 residues. The CDR3 DNA reads as TGCGCCAGCAGCTTGGGGCAACAGGGTTCCAACACAGATACGCAGTATTTT. Its translation: CASSLGQQGSNTDTQYF.

This clonotype showed up many times. The chain joins TRBV28 to TRBJ2-5, with 11 bases that match TRBD2. Unmatched junction bases numbered 4, after V lost 4 bases and J lost 3 bases. CDR1 MDHEN and CDR2 SYDVKM come from the germline V gene. The CDR3 runs to 15 residues. CDR3: CASSSPSGGKETQYF. The DNA of the CDR3 is TGTGCCAGCAGTTCCCCTAGCGGGGGGAAAGAGACCCAGTACTTC. The full variable domain, in which reference TRBV28 and TRBJ2-5 provide the parts outside the CDR3, is DVKVTQSSRYLVKRTGEKVFLECVQDMDHENMFWYRQDPGLGLRLIYFSYDVKMKEKGDIPEGYSVSREKKERFSLILESASTNQTSMYLCASSSPSGGKETQYFGPGTRLLVL.

This clonotype was observed a handful of times. The chain combines TRBV19 with TRBJ2-1; 11 nucleotides agree with TRBD2. This CDR3 comprises 15 residues. J gave up 10 bases and V 4 bases, and 9 bases lay outside the gene matches. From germline, CDR1 is LNHDA and CDR2 SQIVND (reference sequence). CDR3 nucleotides: TGTGCCAGTAGTACCTCACTAGCGGGGGAGGGGGAGCAGTTCTTC. Its protein is CASSTSLAGEGEQFF.

There are a few counts of this clonotype. V is TRBV19 and J is TRBJ1-1, with TRBD1 matching 7 bases. Germline V gene lookup returns CDR1 LNHDA and CDR2 SQIVND (reference sequence). V gave up 5 bases and J gave up 0 bases; unmatched junction bases: 15. The CDR3 spans 18 residues. CDR3 bases: TGTGCCAGTAGTGTCCGACAGGGCCCAATTTCCATGAACACTGAAGCTTTCTTT. Translated, it gives CASSVRQGPISMNTEAFF.

The genes are TRBV7-2 and TRBJ2-1; 14 bases map to TRBD2. CDR3 length: 16 residues. CDR1 and CDR2 from the germline V gene are SGHTA and FQGNSA. V dropped 4 bases and J dropped 8; count of bases not matched to a gene: 7. The CDR3 nucleotides read TGTGCCAGCAGCTCGAGACTAGCGGGGGGGCTGGATGAGCAGTTCTTC. Translation: CASSSRLAGGLDEQFF.

This clonotype was counted ten times or more. The chain couples TRBV9 to TRBJ2-1; TRBD2 matches at 13 bases. Trimming at V came to 4 bases and at J to 10 bases, leaving 11 bases not matched to a gene. The CDR3 length is 16 residues. CDR1 is SGDLS, CDR2 YYNGEE, per germline. The CDR3 DNA follows: TGTGCCAGCAGCTCGCGGACCGGGACTAGCGGGGTGGAGCAGTTCTTC. Its protein product is CASSSRTGTSGVEQFF. The whole variable domain, filled in from reference TRBV9 and TRBJ2-1, reads DSGVTQTPKHLITATGQRVTLRCSPRSGDLSVYWYQQSLDQGLQFLIQYYNGEERAKGNILERFSAQQFPDLHSELNLSSLELGDSALYFCASSSRTGTSGVEQFFGPGTRLTVL.

V gene TRBV12-5 combines with J gene TRBJ2-2, with 9 bases lining up with TRBD2. V dropped 2 bases and J dropped 4; count of bases not matched to a gene: 11. Germline-derived CDR1 and CDR2 are LGHNT and FRNRAP. The CDR3 runs 18 residues. The DNA for the CDR3 is TGTGCTAGTGGTTTGTCCCAAATAGCGGGGGCCTTCACCGGGGAGCTGTTTTTT. Amino acid sequence: CASGLSQIAGAFTGELFF.

This clonotype appeared a few times. The chain couples TRBV7-9 to TRBJ1-2; the D is unclear. The CDR3 is made up of 14 amino acids. Germline CDR1 and CDR2: SEHNR and FQNEAQ (reference sequence). The ends were cut back, 5 bases at V and 3 bases at J, with 13 bases in the middle. CDR3 loop: CASSPTALDYGYTF. As DNA, the CDR3 is TGTGCCAGCAGCCCTACCGCCCTTGACTATGGCTACACCTTC.

This clonotype showed up many times. This chain joins TRBV27 and TRBJ1-1, with D perhaps matching TRBD1 (5 bases). The length of the CDR3 is 14 residues. Germline CDR1 is MNHEY and CDR2 is SMNVEV (reference sequence). Trimming pared 2 bases from V and 4 bases from J, leaving 11 bases between. The CDR3 DNA reads TGTGCCAGCAGTTTAATTCGGGGGAGCACTGAAGCTTTCTTT. Its translation: CASSLIRGSTEAFF.

This clonotype has ten or more counts. The chain has TRBV5-1 and TRBJ1-1; 8 bases are shared with TRBD1. The CDR3 runs to 15 residues. Germline loops: CDR1 SGHRS, CDR2 YFSETQ. V dropped 5 bases and J dropped 7; count of bases not matched to a gene: 13. CDR3 amino acids: CASRSFGGRGREAFF. CDR3 DNA sequence: TGCGCCAGCAGATCGTTCGGCGGCAGGGGGCGTGAAGCTTTCTTT.

In this sample, this clonotype turned up many times. The chain recombines TRBV11-3 with TRBJ2-1; D is possibly TRBD1 (5 bases). Deletions cut 5 bases from V and 3 bases from J, with 11 bases between. The CDR3 is 14 residues long. From germline, CDR1 is SGHNT and CDR2 YENEEA. The CDR3 DNA sequence: TGTGCCAGCAGCCCGGACAACAGCTACAATGAGCAGTTCTTC. This translates into CASSPDNSYNEQFF.

CDR3 region: CASSWGGENTGELFF. CDR3 nucleotides: TGTGCCAGCAGCTGGGGGGGTGAGAACACCGGGGAGCTGTTTTTT. This sequence joins TRBV5-5 and TRBJ2-2, with TRBD2 matching 7 bases. Losses at the gene ends were 3 bases for V and 1 base for J; bases not matched to a gene: 3. Germline CDR1 is SGHKS and CDR2 is YYEKEE (reference sequence). The CDR3 has 15 residues.

This clonotype was observed many times. The rearrangement links TRBV7-9 to TRBJ2-7; D may be TRBD1 (6 bases). V lost 6 bases and J 4 bases, leaving 16 bases between the germline ends. The CDR3 sequence is 14 residues long. Per the germline V gene, CDR1 is SEHNR and CDR2 is FQNEAQ (reference sequence). CDR3 loop: CASRRTAETYEQYF. As DNA, the CDR3 is TGTGCCAGCAGGCGGACAGCTGAAACGTACGAGCAGTACTTC.

This clonotype has at least ten counts. CDR3 in amino acids: CASSSTRETQYF. The CDR3, as DNA: TGTGCCAGCAGTTCCACCCGAGAGACCCAGTACTTC. The chain links TRBV28 to TRBJ2-5; D not certain. Germline CDR1 and CDR2: MDHEN and SYDVKM. This CDR3 is 12 amino acids long. V lost 4 bases, J lost 4 bases, and 7 bases lay in between. Full variable domain (missing parts from reference TRBV28 and TRBJ2-5): DVKVTQSSRYLVKRTGEKVFLECVQDMDHENMFWYRQDPGLGLRLIYFSYDVKMKEKGDIPEGYSVSREKKERFSLILESASTNQTSMYLCASSSTRETQYFGPGTRLLVL.

This clonotype appeared many times. The chain uses TRBV10-3 and TRBJ2-5; D unclear. The CDR3 totals 15 residues. CDR1 is ENHRY, CDR2 SYGVKD, per germline. The V end lost 3 bases, the J end lost 5 bases, and 16 bases lay between the germline ends. CDR3 in DNA: TGTGCCATCAGTGACCGGCGGATTTTTACGGAGACCCAGTACTTC. Translation gives CAISDRRIFTETQYF.

This clonotype was seen ten or more times. V and J are TRBV30 and TRBJ2-5; D is possibly TRBD1 (5 bases). The CDR3 is 11 residues long. Germline V gives CDR1 GTSNPN, CDR2 SVGIG (reference sequence). With 6 bases removed from V and 10 bases from J, the gap between germline ends came to 15 bases. The CDR3 region is CACNTGLNQYF. The CDR3 coding sequence is TGTGCCTGCAACACAGGTTTAAACCAGTACTTC.

This clonotype was counted ten times or more. V usage is TRBV5-1 and J usage is TRBJ1-1; D is perhaps TRBD1 (6 bases). Germline CDR1 reads SGHRS; CDR2 reads YFSETQ. The CDR3 loop spans 15 amino acids. V was cut by 0 bases and J by 4 bases, with 13 bases left in between. The CDR3 nucleotides are TGCGCCAGCAGCTTGGGGGCAGGGGAGACCACTGAAGCTTTCTTT. This gives the protein CASSLGAGETTEAFF.

About this clonotype itself: A read error is possible here, since a much larger clone lies one base away. The chain combines TRBV18 with TRBJ2-1; maybe TRBD1 (5 bases). The end of the DNA fits TRBJ2-5 better, so the J call may be wrong. CDR3 length equals 15 residues. Germline CDR1 KGHSH, CDR2 LQKENI. The chain's CDR3 is CASSRQNGIVETQYF. Here the CDR3 DNA reads TGTGCCAGCTCACGACAGAACGGCATAGTTGAGACCCAGTACTTC.

This clonotype was seen repeatedly, ten times or more. The V call is TRBV3-1, the J call TRBJ2-5; no definite D call. Trimming left V 0 bases short and J 5 bases short, with 4 bases between. CDR3 length: 12 amino acids. Per germline, CDR1 LGHDT and CDR2 YNNKEL (reference sequence). The CDR3 nucleotides read TGTGCCAGCAGCCAAGACGTGGAGACCCAGTACTTC. This sequence encodes CASSQDVETQYF.

This clonotype was detected ten times or more. The genes are TRBV20-1 and TRBJ1-1, with a possible D match to TRBD1 (6 bases). The CDR3 consists of 11 residues. V was pared by 5 bases and J by 8 bases, with 12 bases between. From germline, CDR1 is DFQATT and CDR2 SNEGSKA (reference sequence). The CDR3 loop is CSAGWTEEAFF. The CDR3 DNA follows: TGCAGTGCTGGATGGACAGAGGAAGCTTTCTTT.

The gene calls are TRBV15 and TRBJ2-5; 9 nucleotides agree with TRBD2. The V gene end was trimmed by 5 bases and the J gene end by 0 bases; junction bases not matched to a gene: 4. This CDR3 region has 15 residues. Germline CDR1 and CDR2: LNHNV and YYDKDF (reference sequence). CDR3 DNA: TGTGCCACCAGCGCGGGGGGGACGTACCAAGAGACCCAGTACTTC. It translates to CATSAGGTYQETQYF.

This clonotype was seen a few times. V is TRBV5-1 and J is TRBJ2-3, with TRBD2 matching 12 bases. With 3 bases clipped from V and 2 bases from J, the junction kept 16 bases outside the gene matches. Germline V CDR1 and CDR2: SGHRS, YFSETQ. The CDR3 is made up of 20 amino acids. CDR3 amino acids: CASSSWGIRLAGELTDTQYF. CDR3 in DNA: TGCGCCAGCAGCTCGTGGGGCATAAGACTAGCGGGGGAACTCACAGATACGCAGTATTTT.

The chain couples TRBV5-1 to TRBJ2-7; no reliable D call. V was pared by 2 bases and J by 3 bases, with 12 bases between. The CDR3 is 14 residues long. The germline CDR1 and CDR2 sequences are SGHRS and YFSETQ. The CDR3 is CASSFRQPDYEQYF. Written as DNA, the CDR3 is TGCGCCAGCAGCTTTCGCCAACCGGACTACGAGCAGTACTTC.

In regard to this clonotype: This sequence may be a read error, since a much larger clone differs from it by one base. The chain recombines TRBV7-3 with TRBJ2-7; tentative D call: TRBD1 (6 bases). The DNA end is more similar to TRBJ2-1, so the J call may be wrong. The CDR3 is made up of 16 amino acids. Looked up from germline, CDR1 is SGHTA and CDR2 is FQGTGA. CDR3 bases: TGTGCCAGCAGCTTAAAAGGGGGACATATTCAAGAGACCCAGTTCTTC. Amino acids: CASSLKGGHIQETQFF.

In this sample, this clonotype turned up many times. The V call is TRBV7-2, the J call TRBJ2-5; 9 positions match TRBD2. V trimming: 5 bases; J trimming: 1 base; junction bases outside the gene matches: 8. Germline V lookup: CDR1 SGHTA, CDR2 FQGNSA. CDR3 length equals 16 residues. CDR3 in amino acids: CASSRHRTSAQETQYF. In nucleotides, the CDR3 is TGTGCCAGCAGCCGACACCGGACTAGCGCCCAAGAGACCCAGTACTTC. Complete variable domain (other parts from reference TRBV7-2 and TRBJ2-5): GAGVSQSPSNKVTEKGKDVELRCDPISGHTALYWYRQSLGQGLEFLIYFQGNSAPDKSGLPSDRFSAERTGGSVSTLTIQRTQQEDSAVYLCASSRHRTSAQETQYFGPGTRLLVL.